The 11 T cell receptor beta chains below come from one sample, sequenced in a study of metastatic and nonmetastatic thyroid tumors. TCRdb re-called the PCR reads through MiXCR. The table includes about 7,300 clones, around 3.3% detected once. None of the patients had undergone any treatment ahead of thyroid surgery. The sequenced material came from tumor tissue. The receptors come from a female donor with papillary thyroid cancer or a benign thyroid nodule (not recorded which). Some clones in this sample may be carry-over from other donors' samples.

This clone has at least ten counts. The DNA of the CDR3 is TGTGCCAGCAGCTCGATTGGGGGGGCTACAGAGACCCAGTACTTC. Its translation: CASSSIGGATETQYF. V and J are TRBV7-9 and TRBJ2-5; a weak D match, TRBD2 (7 bases). Looked up from germline, CDR1 is SEHNR and CDR2 is FQNEAQ (reference sequence). V gave up 4 bases and J gave up 4 bases, with 16 bases separating them. This CDR3 spans 15 amino acids.

This clone was counted many times. The chain combines TRBV29-1 with TRBJ1-3; D remains ambiguous. The ends were cut back, 7 bases at V and 0 bases at J, with 7 bases in the middle. CDR3 length: 12 residues. Germline V CDR1 and CDR2: SQVTM, ANQGSEA. This CDR3 reads CSAGSSGNTIYF. The DNA of the CDR3 is TGCAGCGCTGGGAGCTCTGGAAACACCATATATTTT.

This clone was recorded at least ten times. It may be a read error: a sequence one base away is much more abundant. Likely a read error: the CDR3 ends without its conserved phenylalanine or tryptophan. For the CDR3, the DNA is TGTGCCAGCAGTTACTCGGGGGGAAACAATGAGCAGTTCGTC. It translates to CASSYSGGNNEQFV. V gene TRBV6-5 combines with J gene TRBJ2-1, with D perhaps TRBD2 (6 bases). The germline V and J ends were trimmed by 0 bases and 5 bases, with 8 bases remaining between them. The length of the CDR3 is 14 residues. Germline V CDR1 and CDR2: MNHEY, SVGAGI.

There are many counts of this clone. The DNA for the CDR3 is TGTGCCAGCAGTAGCGGGGTCTACAATGAGCAGTTCTTC. Amino acid sequence: CASSSGVYNEQFF. The chain is built from TRBV6-1 and TRBJ2-1; 7 bases agree with TRBD2. CDR3 length: 13 residues. CDR1 is MNHNS, CDR2 SASEGT, per germline. V gave up 5 bases and J gave up 3 bases; unmatched junction bases: 1.

This clone is medium-sized (0.01 to 0.1%). This rearrangement joins TRBV20-1 to TRBJ2-1; 13 bases align to TRBD2. Trimming removed 3 bases from V and 8 bases from J; junction bases left unmatched: 13. Looked up from germline, CDR1 is DFQATT and CDR2 is SNEGSKA (reference sequence). The CDR3 runs to 17 residues. CDR3 residues: CSASRIGLAGAGDEQFF. In DNA, the CDR3 is TGCAGTGCTAGCCGAATAGGACTAGCGGGAGCTGGAGATGAGCAGTTCTTC.

This clone is medium-sized. The chain recombines TRBV20-1 with TRBJ1-2; D remains unclear. The CDR3 consists of 13 residues. Germline assignment: CDR1 DFQATT and CDR2 SNEGSKA (reference sequence). Trimming cost V 5 bases and J 4 bases, with 14 bases left between them. The CDR3 region has the DNA TGCAGTGCTCCTCCTACAGAAACCTATGGCTACACCTTC. Residues: CSAPPTETYGYTF.

Sample share makes this clone medium-sized. The DNA for the CDR3 is TGCAGTGCTAGAGAGCAGCCAGATACGCAGTATTTT. Translation gives CSAREQPDTQYF. The chain joins TRBV20-1 to TRBJ2-3; D not certain. V was pared by 0 bases and J by 4 bases, with 5 bases between. Germline values: CDR1 DFQATT, CDR2 SNEGSKA (reference sequence). The CDR3 runs to 12 residues.

This clone has ten or more counts. V is TRBV5-1 and J is TRBJ1-1; 7 nucleotides agree with TRBD1. V lost 3 bases to trimming and J lost 1 base; unmatched junction nucleotides: 6. The CDR3 loop spans 15 amino acids. Germline assignment: CDR1 SGHRS and CDR2 YFSETQ. CDR3 protein: CASSSRQGGNTEAFF. The DNA of the CDR3 is TGCGCCAGCAGCTCCCGACAGGGAGGGAACACTGAAGCTTTCTTT.

This clone counts as medium-sized (0.01 to 0.1%). CDR3 nucleotide sequence: TGTGCCAGCTCCTTTAGGACAGGTTATAGCAATCAGCCCCAGCATTTT. Its protein is CASSFRTGYSNQPQHF. The rearrangement links TRBV6-1 to TRBJ1-5, with 7 bases identical to TRBD1. J was trimmed by 0 bases and V by 8 bases; bases with no gene match: 10. The CDR3 has 16 residues. The germline V gene has CDR1 MNHNS and CDR2 SASEGT.

This clone has at least ten counts. The J gene is TRBJ1-5, the V gene TRBV14; D uncertain. The CDR3 has 13 residues. CDR1 and CDR2 (germline): SGHDN, FVKESK. V was trimmed by 5 bases and J by 5 bases, leaving 10 bases between them. The CDR3 protein is CASSGGRDQPQHF. The CDR3 bases are TGTGCCAGCAGCGGAGGAAGGGATCAGCCCCAGCATTTT.

By proportion, this clone is medium-sized. The chain combines TRBV24-1 with TRBJ2-1; 8 bases are shared with TRBD2. The V gene end was trimmed by 3 bases and the J gene end by 9 bases; junction bases not matched to a gene: 6. Germline loops: CDR1 KGHDR, CDR2 SFDVKD. This CDR3 comprises 14 residues. Here the CDR3 reads CATSDPDSGTEQFF. CDR3 DNA sequence: TGTGCCACCAGTGATCCAGATAGCGGGACTGAGCAGTTCTTC.